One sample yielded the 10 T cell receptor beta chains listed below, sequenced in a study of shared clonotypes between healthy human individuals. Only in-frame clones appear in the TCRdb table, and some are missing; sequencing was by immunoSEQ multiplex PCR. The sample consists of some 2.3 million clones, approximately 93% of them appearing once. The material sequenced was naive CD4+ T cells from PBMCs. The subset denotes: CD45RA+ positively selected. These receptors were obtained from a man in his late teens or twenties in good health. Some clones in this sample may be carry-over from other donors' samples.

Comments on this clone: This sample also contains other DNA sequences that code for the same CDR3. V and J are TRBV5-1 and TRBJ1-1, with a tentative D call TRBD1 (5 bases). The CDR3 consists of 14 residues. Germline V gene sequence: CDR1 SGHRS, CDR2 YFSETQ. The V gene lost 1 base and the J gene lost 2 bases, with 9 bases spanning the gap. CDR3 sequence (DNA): TGCGCCAGCAGCTTGCAGGGCCCCAACACTGAAGCTTTCTTT. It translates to CASSLQGPNTEAFF.

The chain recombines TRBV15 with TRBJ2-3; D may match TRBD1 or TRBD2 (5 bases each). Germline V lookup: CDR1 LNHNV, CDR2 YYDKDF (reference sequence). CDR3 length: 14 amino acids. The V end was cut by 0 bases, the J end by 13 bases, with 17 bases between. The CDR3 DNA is TGTGCCACCAGCAGAGATAATGGGGGAATAGAAAAGTATTTT. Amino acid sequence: CATSRDNGGIEKYF.

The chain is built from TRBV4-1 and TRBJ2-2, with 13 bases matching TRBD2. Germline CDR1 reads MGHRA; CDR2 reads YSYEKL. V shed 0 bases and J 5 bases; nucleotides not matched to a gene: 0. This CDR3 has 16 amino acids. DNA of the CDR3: TGCGCCAGCAGCCAAGAACTAGCGGGAGGGACCGGGGAGCTGTTTTTT. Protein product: CASSQELAGGTGELFF.

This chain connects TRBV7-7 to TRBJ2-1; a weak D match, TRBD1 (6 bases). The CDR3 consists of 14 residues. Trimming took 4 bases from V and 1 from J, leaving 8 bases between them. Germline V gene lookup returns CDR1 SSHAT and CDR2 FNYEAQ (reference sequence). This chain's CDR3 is CASSSQGSYNEQFF. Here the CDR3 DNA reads TGTGCCAGCAGCTCACAGGGTTCCTACAATGAGCAGTTCTTC. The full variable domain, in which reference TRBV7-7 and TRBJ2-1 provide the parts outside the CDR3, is GAGVSQSPRYKVTKRGQDVTLRCDPISSHATLYWYQQALGQGPEFLTYFNYEAQPDKSGLPSDRFSAERPEGSISTLTIQRTEQRDSAMYRCASSSQGSYNEQFFGPGTRLTVL.

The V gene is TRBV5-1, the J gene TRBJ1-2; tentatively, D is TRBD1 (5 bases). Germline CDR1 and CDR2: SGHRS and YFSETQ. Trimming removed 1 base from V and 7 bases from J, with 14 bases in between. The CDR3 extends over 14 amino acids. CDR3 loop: CASSLLQGGGGYTF. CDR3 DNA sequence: TGCGCCAGCAGCTTGCTTCAGGGAGGTGGTGGCTACACCTTC.

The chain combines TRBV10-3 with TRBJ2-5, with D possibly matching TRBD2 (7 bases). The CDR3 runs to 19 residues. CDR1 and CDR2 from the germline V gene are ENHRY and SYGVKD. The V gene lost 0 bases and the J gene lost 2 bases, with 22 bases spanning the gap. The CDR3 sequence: CAISESIGAGGRRQETQYF. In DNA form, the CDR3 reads TGTGCCATCAGTGAGTCGATAGGAGCCGGGGGGCGCCGACAAGAGACCCAGTACTTC.

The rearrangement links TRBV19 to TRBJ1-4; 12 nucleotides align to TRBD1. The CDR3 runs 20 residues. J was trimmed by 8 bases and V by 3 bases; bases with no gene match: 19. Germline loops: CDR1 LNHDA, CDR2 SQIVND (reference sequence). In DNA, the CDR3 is TGTGCCAGTAGTATTGTCTCCCGCCCGGGACAGGGGGCCTTACGGGAAAAACTGTTTTTT. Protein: CASSIVSRPGQGALREKLFF.

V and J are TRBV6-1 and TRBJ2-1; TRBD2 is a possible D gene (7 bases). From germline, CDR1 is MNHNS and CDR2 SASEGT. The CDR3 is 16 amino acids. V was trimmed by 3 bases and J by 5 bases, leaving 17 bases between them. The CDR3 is CASSEGRGRADNEQFF. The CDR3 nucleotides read TGTGCCAGCAGTGAGGGGAGGGGGAGGGCCGACAATGAGCAGTTCTTC.

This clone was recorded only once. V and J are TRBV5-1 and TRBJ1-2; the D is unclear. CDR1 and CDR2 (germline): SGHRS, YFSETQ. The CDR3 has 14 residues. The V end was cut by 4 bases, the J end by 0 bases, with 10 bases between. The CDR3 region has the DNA TGCGCCAGCAGCCCCCGAGGGACTAACTATGGCTACACCTTC. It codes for CASSPRGTNYGYTF.

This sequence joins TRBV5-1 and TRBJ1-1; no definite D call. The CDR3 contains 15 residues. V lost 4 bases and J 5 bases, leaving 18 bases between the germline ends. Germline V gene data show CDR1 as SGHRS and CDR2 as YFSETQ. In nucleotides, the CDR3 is TGCGCCAGCAGCGTAAGACCGCTCGAGGGAACTGAAGCTTTCTTT. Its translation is CASSVRPLEGTEAFF.